A single sample gave rise to the 7 T cell receptor beta chains below, sequenced in a study of T cell responses to AZD1222 COVID-19 vaccine. Profiling relied on immunoSEQ multiplex PCR, and the TCRdb table lists in-frame clones only, not all of them. The data show around 150,000 clones, with 88% seen just once and about 3.7% held by the top ten. The material sequenced was peripheral blood, taken on day 0 of MenACWY control vaccination. These receptors were obtained from an adult in good health.

The J gene is TRBJ1-4, the V gene TRBV9; 9 bases align to TRBD1. Germline loops: CDR1 SGDLS, CDR2 YYNGEE. CDR3 size: 14 residues. The V segment lost 4 bases and the J segment 9 bases; nucleotides outside the gene matches: 7. The DNA of the CDR3 is TGTGCCAGCAGCCCCCGGACAGGGGCTCAAAAACTGTTTTTT. Its translation: CASSPRTGAQKLFF.

The CDR3 region has the DNA TGTGCCACCAGCAAGGGACAGGGAGGCGGGGAGCTGTTTTTT. This sequence encodes CATSKGQGGGELFF. V is TRBV15 and J is TRBJ2-2; 9 positions agree with TRBD1. Losses at the gene ends were 4 bases for V and 7 bases for J; bases not matched to a gene: 4. Germline V CDR1 and CDR2: LNHNV, YYDKDF (reference sequence). The CDR3 length is 14 residues.

The chain combines TRBV25-1 with TRBJ2-1; TRBD1 matches at 7 bases. Germline V gene data show CDR1 as MGHDK and CDR2 as SYGVNS. V was clipped by 6 bases and J by 4 bases; unmatched bases: 12. CDR3 length: 16 residues. The CDR3 loop is CASSTDRTGGYNEQFF. CDR3 nucleotides: TGTGCCAGCAGCACAGATAGGACAGGAGGTTACAATGAGCAGTTCTTC.

The genes are TRBV6-2 or TRBV6-3 and TRBJ2-7, with TRBD1 identical over 10 bases. Trimming took 0 bases from V and 3 from J; bases not matched to a gene: 8. The germline gives CDR1 MNHEY, CDR2 SVGEGT. The CDR3 is 17 amino acids. The CDR3 reads CASSYSGYGQGDYEQYF. As DNA, the CDR3 is TGTGCCAGCAGTTACTCCGGGTACGGACAGGGGGACTACGAGCAGTACTTC.

V is TRBV7-3 and J is TRBJ2-3; no firm D call. CDR1 and CDR2 from the germline V gene are SGHTA and FQGTGA. The CDR3 loop spans 15 amino acids. With 5 bases removed from V and 0 bases from J, the gap between germline ends came to 12 bases. The CDR3 DNA is TGTGCCAGCAGCCATTACGGCAGAAGCACAGATACGCAGTATTTT. This translates into CASSHYGRSTDTQYF.

This clone was counted between two and nine times. The chain is built from TRBV27 and TRBJ2-2; D remains ambiguous. The V gene's germline CDR1 is MNHEY and CDR2 SMNVEV (reference sequence). The length of the CDR3 is 17 residues. Trimming took 6 bases from V and 4 from J, leaving 21 bases between them. The CDR3 nucleotides are TGTGCCAGCAGCCCATCGGTCCGTTTAATTCCCACCGGGGAGCTGTTTTTT. Residues: CASSPSVRLIPTGELFF.

This chain links TRBV18 with TRBJ1-4; 10 bases are a match to TRBD1. The CDR3 length is 14 residues. Germline V lookup: CDR1 KGHSH, CDR2 LQKENI. The J segment lost 3 bases and the V segment lost 8 bases, leaving 3 bases of the junction unmatched. CDR3 in amino acids: CASGQGDANEKLFF. CDR3 DNA: TGTGCCAGCGGACAGGGGGATGCTAATGAAAAACTGTTTTTT.